Below, 15 T cell receptor beta chains from the same sample are listed, as sequenced in a study of spatial heterogeneity in lung cancer. Time point described: sample taken at primary tumor resection. Without sorting, whole RNA was sequenced from tumor, nontumor lung or frozen PBMC. TCRdb re-called the 5' RACE reads through MiXCR, storing one row per CDR3 protein. The sample has 11,000 or so distinct CDR3 sequences, roughly 4% seen once. Here the sequenced sample was PBMCs, taken at surgery. The receptors stem from a female donor with early-stage non-small cell lung cancer.

In this sample, this clonotype turned up many times. This beta chain lies outside the target of a library built for alpha chains; its clone size means little. The chain combines TRBV30 with TRBJ2-1, with D perhaps matching TRBD1 (5 bases). The CDR3 length is 13 residues. Germline assignment: CDR1 GTSNPN and CDR2 SVGIG (reference sequence). V lost 7 bases and J lost 5, with 15 bases in between. The CDR3 nucleotides read TGTGCCTATGACAGACCCCAAGACAATGAGCAGTTCTTC. Encoded protein: CAYDRPQDNEQFF. The full variable domain, its missing parts supplied by reference TRBV30 and TRBJ2-1, is SQTIHQWPATLVQPVGSPLSLECTVEGTSNPNLYWYRQAAGRGLQLLFYSVGIGQISSEVPQNLSASRPQDRQFILSSKKLLLSDSGFYLCAYDRPQDNEQFFGPGTRLTVL.

Notes on this clonotype: This beta chain lies outside the target of a library built for alpha chains; its clone size means little. This chain's CDR3 is CASSTWTGATGELFF. The CDR3 DNA reads as TGTGCCAGCAGCACCTGGACAGGGGCAACCGGGGAGCTGTTTTTT. The chain joins TRBV11-2 to TRBJ2-2, with 9 bases that match TRBD1. J lost 5 bases, V lost 5 bases, and 6 bases had no gene match. The CDR3 length is 15 residues. Germline V gene sequence: CDR1 SGHAT, CDR2 FQNNGV.

This clonotype was counted many times. This beta chain is an unintended read in a library built for alpha chains; its size means little. The CDR3 nucleotides read TGTGCCAGCAGCAAAGGTCGGCCAACTAGCGGGAGTTACAATGAGCAGTTCTTC. Its protein is CASSKGRPTSGSYNEQFF. The V gene is TRBV21-1, the J gene TRBJ2-1; the table's TRBD2 call for D was not verified on the DNA. TRBV21-1 is assigned pseudogene status. The CDR3 loop spans 18 amino acids.

Regarding this clonotype: The size of this beta chain means little, since it is a stray read in a library made for alpha chains. V and J are TRBV6-5 and TRBJ1-6, with a weak D call TRBD1 (6 bases). This CDR3 spans 14 amino acids. V was clipped by 5 bases and J by 7 bases, with 12 bases between them. Germline values: CDR1 MNHEY, CDR2 SVGAGI. CDR3 sequence: CASSRTGINSPLHF. The CDR3 DNA follows: TGTGCCAGCAGTAGAACAGGGATCAATTCACCCCTCCACTTT.

As concerns this clonotype: Found in a library prepared for alpha chains, this beta chain is an off-target read, and its abundance has little meaning. The V and J genes are TRBV12-3 or TRBV12-4 and TRBJ2-5, with 11 bases matching TRBD2. V lost 5 bases, J lost 6 bases, and 8 bases stayed unmatched. CDR3 size: 15 residues. The CDR3 loop reads CASSPSGGLRQTQYF. The CDR3 bases are TGTGCCAGCAGTCCTAGCGGGGGGCTCCGGCAGACCCAGTACTTC.

The sample holds many counts of this clonotype. The library was designed around alpha chains, so this beta chain is a stray read whose abundance carries little weight. The chain has TRBV20-1 and TRBJ1-2; D gene ambiguous. Germline-derived CDR1 and CDR2 are DFQATT and SNEGSKA (reference sequence). The CDR3 length is 15 residues. The V end was cut by 1 base, the J end by 0 bases, with 12 bases between. In DNA, the CDR3 is TGCAGTGCTAGAGGCGGTATACAGCCTAACTATGGCTACACCTTC. This codes for CSARGGIQPNYGYTF.

This clonotype was counted at least ten times. This beta chain represents an off-target read in a library built for alpha chains; its size is of limited meaning. The CDR3 coding sequence is TGTGCCAGCCTTACTAGCGGGATAAGGTACGAGCAGTACTTC. Protein sequence: CASLTSGIRYEQYF. The rearrangement joins TRBV28 to TRBJ2-7; 10 nucleotides match TRBD2. J was trimmed by 4 bases and V by 8 bases; bases with no gene match: 8. CDR3 length: 14 amino acids. Germline values: CDR1 MDHEN, CDR2 SYDVKM.

This clonotype was seen many times. This beta chain is a stray sequence in a library constructed for alpha chains; its clone size is not meaningful. The CDR3 loop is CASSTGTGDNQPQHF. The DNA of the CDR3 is TGTGCCAGCAGTACTGGGACAGGGGACAATCAGCCCCAGCATTTT. This chain connects TRBV12-3 or TRBV12-4 to TRBJ1-5; 10 bases are shared with TRBD1. The CDR3 spans 15 residues. Unmatched junction bases numbered 4, after V lost 5 bases and J lost 3 bases.

This clonotype was observed many times. The size of this beta chain means little, since it is a stray read in a library made for alpha chains. The chain carries TRBV7-6 and TRBJ2-7, with TRBD2 identical over 10 bases. Germline-derived CDR1 and CDR2 are SGHVS and FNYEAQ. The CDR3 covers 18 residues. The V segment lost 1 base and the J segment 3 bases; nucleotides outside the gene matches: 12. CDR3: CASSLGPLLAGEGYEQYF. The DNA of the CDR3 is TGTGCCAGCAGCTTAGGGCCCCTTCTAGCGGGGGAGGGCTACGAGCAGTACTTC.

This clonotype was counted many times. The library was designed around alpha chains, so this beta chain is a stray read whose abundance carries little weight. This chain uses TRBV20-1 with TRBJ2-7; 9 nucleotides line up with TRBD1. Germline CDR1 and CDR2: DFQATT and SNEGSKA (reference sequence). This CDR3 is 14 amino acids long. V was pared by 6 bases and J by 3 bases, with 9 bases of the junction left unmatched. As DNA, the CDR3 is TGCAGTGCAGAAGGACGGGACAGGGACTACGAGCAGTACTTC. It translates to CSAEGRDRDYEQYF.

This clonotype was observed at least ten times. In a library made to pick up alpha chains, this beta chain is a stray read with a size that means little. The V gene is TRBV20-1, the J gene TRBJ2-3; D may be TRBD2 (6 bases). The CDR3 consists of 16 residues. CDR1 DFQATT and CDR2 SNEGSKA come from the germline V gene (reference sequence). V was pared by 3 bases and J by 5 bases, with 21 bases between. Here the CDR3 reads CSASLSAGTLEDTQYF. The CDR3 coding sequence is TGCAGTGCTAGTTTGTCTGCGGGAACCCTGGAAGATACGCAGTATTTT.

This clonotype turned up a few times. Since the library was made to target alpha chains, this beta chain is a stray read and its abundance is not meaningful. The chain joins TRBV6-2 or TRBV6-3 to TRBJ2-3, with 14 bases fitting TRBD2. The germline V gene encodes CDR1 MNHEY and CDR2 SVGEGT. V lost 6 bases and J lost 7; bases outside the gene matches: 9. The CDR3 covers 16 residues. The DNA for the CDR3 is TGTGCCAGCAGCTCTCCGACTAGCGGGGGGGCGAATACGCAGTATTTT. Translated: CASSSPTSGGANTQYF.

This clonotype showed up many times. The library was prepared for alpha chains; this beta chain is a stray read, so its frequency means little. V gene TRBV7-9 combines with J gene TRBJ2-3; no clear D gene. The V gene's germline CDR1 is SEHNR and CDR2 FQNEAQ (reference sequence). CDR3 size: 13 residues. The germline V and J ends were trimmed by 3 bases and 6 bases, with 10 bases remaining between them. CDR3 sequence: CASSLSDIDTQYF. The CDR3 coding sequence is TGTGCCAGCAGCTTGTCGGATATCGATACGCAGTATTTT.

This clonotype occurred many times. This beta chain is a stray sequence in a library constructed for alpha chains; its clone size is not meaningful. The chain couples TRBV20-1 to TRBJ2-5; 10 bases map to TRBD2. The CDR3 has 16 residues. Unmatched junction bases numbered 11, after V lost 3 bases and J lost 4 bases. CDR1 is DFQATT, CDR2 SNEGSKA, per germline (reference sequence). This CDR3 is CSAREAGGPLRETQYF. The CDR3 DNA follows: TGCAGTGCTAGGGAAGCGGGGGGGCCTTTGAGAGAGACCCAGTACTTC.

This clonotype was recorded many times. The library was built for alpha chains, so this beta chain is an off-target read and its size means little. The chain carries TRBV5-5 and TRBJ2-3, with 10 bases matching TRBD2. Germline V lookup: CDR1 SGHKS, CDR2 YYEKEE (reference sequence). The trim removed 9 bases at V and 1 base at J, leaving 11 bases unmatched. The CDR3 totals 16 residues. The DNA for the CDR3 is TGTGCCAACGAAGGACTAGCGGTTAGTCGCACAGATACGCAGTATTTT. Its translation is CANEGLAVSRTDTQYF.